This TCR beta chain emerged from a study of blood T cell repertoires in COVID-19. About the study: The United States, Italy and Spain provided the acute and convalescent COVID-19 samples. From T cells, B-cell-depleted T cells, or PBMCs came the material, which was cDNA or gDNA.

There are 15 residues in the CDR3. The V gene end was trimmed by 6 bases and the J gene end by 1 base; junction bases not matched to a gene: 5. CDR1 and CDR2 (germline): SEHNR, FQNEAQ (reference sequence). As processed by the authors: The assay estimated nucleated cells by amplifying reference gene primers. TCRdb's table, derived via immunoSEQ multiplex PCR, lists solely in-frame clones and lacks some. V and J calls plus clone size are reproduced from that table; the DNA served to infer D and trimming. Altogether 200,000 to 250,000 clones are present, roughly four fifths being singletons, with the ten largest covering approximately 8%.

The receptor's source is a woman in her forties or fifties with active or convalescent COVID-19. The sequenced material came from peripheral blood. The chain employs TRBV7-9 and TRBJ1-4; 7 bases fit TRBD1. CDR3 sequence reads: CASSSQGGTNEKLFF. The CDR3, as DNA: TGTGCCAGCAGTTCTCAGGGGGGAACTAATGAAAAACTGTTTTTT.